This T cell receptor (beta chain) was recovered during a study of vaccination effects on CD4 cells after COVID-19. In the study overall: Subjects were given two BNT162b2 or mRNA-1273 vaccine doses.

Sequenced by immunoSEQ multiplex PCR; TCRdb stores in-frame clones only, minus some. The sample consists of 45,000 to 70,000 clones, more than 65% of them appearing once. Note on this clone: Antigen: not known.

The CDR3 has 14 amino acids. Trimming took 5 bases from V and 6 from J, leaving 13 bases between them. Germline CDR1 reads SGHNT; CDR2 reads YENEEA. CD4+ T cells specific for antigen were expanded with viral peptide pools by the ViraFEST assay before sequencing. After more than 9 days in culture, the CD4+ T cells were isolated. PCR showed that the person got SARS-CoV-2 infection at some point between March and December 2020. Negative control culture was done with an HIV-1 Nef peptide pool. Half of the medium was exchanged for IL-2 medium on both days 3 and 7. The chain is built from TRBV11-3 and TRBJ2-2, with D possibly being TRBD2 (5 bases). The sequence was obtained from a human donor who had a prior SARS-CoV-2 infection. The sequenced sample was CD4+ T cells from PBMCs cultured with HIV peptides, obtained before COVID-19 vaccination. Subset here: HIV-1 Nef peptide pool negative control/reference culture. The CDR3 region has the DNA TGTGCCAGCAGCCAGGACTGGTTGGCCGGGGAGCTGTTTTTT. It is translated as CASSQDWLAGELFF.